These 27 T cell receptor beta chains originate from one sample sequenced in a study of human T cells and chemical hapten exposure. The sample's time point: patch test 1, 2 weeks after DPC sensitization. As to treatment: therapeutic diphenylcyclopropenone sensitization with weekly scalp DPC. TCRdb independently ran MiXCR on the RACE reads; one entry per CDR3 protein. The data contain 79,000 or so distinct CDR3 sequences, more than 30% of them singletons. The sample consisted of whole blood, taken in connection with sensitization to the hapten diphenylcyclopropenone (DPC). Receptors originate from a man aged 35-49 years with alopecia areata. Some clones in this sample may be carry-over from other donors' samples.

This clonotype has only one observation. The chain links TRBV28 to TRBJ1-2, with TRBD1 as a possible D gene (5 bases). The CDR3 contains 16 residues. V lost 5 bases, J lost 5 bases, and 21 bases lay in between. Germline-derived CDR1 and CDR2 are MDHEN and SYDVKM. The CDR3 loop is CASSPPRGGLLYGYTF. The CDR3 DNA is TGTGCCAGCAGTCCCCCGCGGGGGGGTCTCCTTTATGGCTACACCTTC.

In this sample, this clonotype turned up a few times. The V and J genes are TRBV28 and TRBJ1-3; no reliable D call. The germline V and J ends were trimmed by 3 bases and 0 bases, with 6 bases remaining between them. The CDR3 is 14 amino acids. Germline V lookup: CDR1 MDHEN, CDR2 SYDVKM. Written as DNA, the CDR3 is TGTGCCAGCAGTTTTGGCAGCTCTGGAAACACCATATATTTT. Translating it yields CASSFGSSGNTIYF.

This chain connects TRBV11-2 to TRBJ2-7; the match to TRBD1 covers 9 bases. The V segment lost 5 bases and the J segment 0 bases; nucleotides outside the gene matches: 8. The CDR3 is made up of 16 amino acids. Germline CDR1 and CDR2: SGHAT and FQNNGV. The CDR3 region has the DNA TGTGCCAGCAGCCCCCGCCGGGACAGGGTCTCCTACGAGCAGTACTTC. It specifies CASSPRRDRVSYEQYF.

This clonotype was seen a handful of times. CDR3 sequence: CSANAGGIISTDTQYF. The CDR3 DNA reads as TGCAGTGCTAACGCGGGAGGCATAATTAGCACAGATACGCAGTATTTT. The J gene is TRBJ2-3, the V gene TRBV20-1; 8 bases fit TRBD2. After removal of 4 bases from V and 0 bases from J, the junction contained 9 bases not matched to a gene. CDR3 size: 16 residues. The germline gives CDR1 DFQATT, CDR2 SNEGSKA (reference sequence).

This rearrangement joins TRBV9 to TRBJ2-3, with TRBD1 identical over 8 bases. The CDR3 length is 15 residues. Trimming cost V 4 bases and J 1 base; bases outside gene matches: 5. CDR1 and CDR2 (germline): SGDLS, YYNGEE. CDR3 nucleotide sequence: TGTGCCAGCAGCCAGACAGGGGTCCGCACAGATACGCAGTATTTT. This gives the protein CASSQTGVRTDTQYF.

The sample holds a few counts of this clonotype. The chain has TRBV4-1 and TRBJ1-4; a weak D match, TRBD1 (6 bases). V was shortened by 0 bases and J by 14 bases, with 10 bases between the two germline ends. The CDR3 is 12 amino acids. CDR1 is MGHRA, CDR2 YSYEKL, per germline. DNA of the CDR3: TGCGCCAGCAGCCAAGACGAGGGGGTGCTGTTTTTT. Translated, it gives CASSQDEGVLFF.

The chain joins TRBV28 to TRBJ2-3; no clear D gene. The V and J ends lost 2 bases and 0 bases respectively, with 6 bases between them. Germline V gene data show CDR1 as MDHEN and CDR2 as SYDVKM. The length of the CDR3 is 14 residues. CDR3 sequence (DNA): TGTGCCAGCAGTTTAAGAACTAGCACAGATACGCAGTATTTT. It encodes CASSLRTSTDTQYF.

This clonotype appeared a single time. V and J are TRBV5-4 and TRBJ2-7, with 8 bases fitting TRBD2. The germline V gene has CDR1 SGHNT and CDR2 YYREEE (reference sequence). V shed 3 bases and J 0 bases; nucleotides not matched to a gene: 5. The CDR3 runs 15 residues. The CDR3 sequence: CASSSTSESSYEQYF. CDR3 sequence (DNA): TGTGCCAGCAGCTCGACTAGCGAGAGCTCCTACGAGCAGTACTTC.

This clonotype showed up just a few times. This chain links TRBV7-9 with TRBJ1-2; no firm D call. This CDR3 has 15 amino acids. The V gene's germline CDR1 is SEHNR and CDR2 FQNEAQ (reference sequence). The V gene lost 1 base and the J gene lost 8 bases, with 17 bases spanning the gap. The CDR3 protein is CASSLEGRAAWGYTF. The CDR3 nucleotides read TGTGCCAGCAGCTTAGAAGGAAGAGCTGCGTGGGGCTACACCTTC.

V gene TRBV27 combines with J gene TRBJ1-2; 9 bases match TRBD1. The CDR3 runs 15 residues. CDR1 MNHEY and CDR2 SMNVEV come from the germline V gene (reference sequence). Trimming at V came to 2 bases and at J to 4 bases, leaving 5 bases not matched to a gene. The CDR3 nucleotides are TGTGCCAGCAGTTTAATGGGACAGGGCCCCTATGGCTACACCTTC. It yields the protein CASSLMGQGPYGYTF.

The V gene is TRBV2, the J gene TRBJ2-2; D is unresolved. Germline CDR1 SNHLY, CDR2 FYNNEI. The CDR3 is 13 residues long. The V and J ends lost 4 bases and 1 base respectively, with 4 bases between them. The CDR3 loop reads CASSARNTGELFF. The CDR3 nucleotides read TGTGCCAGCAGTGCGAGGAACACCGGGGAGCTGTTTTTT.

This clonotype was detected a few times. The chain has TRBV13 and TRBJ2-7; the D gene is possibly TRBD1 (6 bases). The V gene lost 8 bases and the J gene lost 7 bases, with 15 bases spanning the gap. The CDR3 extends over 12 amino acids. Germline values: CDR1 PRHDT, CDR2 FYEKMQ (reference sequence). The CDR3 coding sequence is TGTGCCAGCGGGATGACAGGTTTAGAGCAGTACTTC. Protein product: CASGMTGLEQYF. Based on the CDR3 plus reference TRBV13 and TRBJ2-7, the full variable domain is AAGVIQSPRHLIKEKRETATLKCYPIPRHDTVYWYQQGPGQDPQFLISFYEKMQSDKGSIPDRFSAQQFSDYHSELNMSSLELGDSALYFCASGMTGLEQYFGPGTRLTVT.

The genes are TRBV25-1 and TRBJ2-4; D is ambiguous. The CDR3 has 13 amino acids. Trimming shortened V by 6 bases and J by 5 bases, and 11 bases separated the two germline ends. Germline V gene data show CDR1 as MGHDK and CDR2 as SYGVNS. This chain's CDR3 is CASSLLVENIQYF. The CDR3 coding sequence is TGTGCCAGCAGCCTTTTGGTGGAAAACATTCAGTACTTC.

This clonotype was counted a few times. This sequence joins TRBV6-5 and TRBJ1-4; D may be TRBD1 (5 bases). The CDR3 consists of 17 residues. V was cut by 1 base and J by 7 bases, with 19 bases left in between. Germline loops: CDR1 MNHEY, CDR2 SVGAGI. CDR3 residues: CASSYFSAGNTGEKLFF. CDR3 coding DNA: TGTGCCAGCAGTTACTTTTCCGCAGGGAACACAGGTGAAAAACTGTTTTTT.

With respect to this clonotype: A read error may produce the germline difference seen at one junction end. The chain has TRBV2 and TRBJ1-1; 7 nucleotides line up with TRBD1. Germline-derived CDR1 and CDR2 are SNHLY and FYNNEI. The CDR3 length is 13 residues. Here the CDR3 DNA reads TGTGCCAGCAGTGCCGGGACAGCGGCTGAAACTTTCTTT. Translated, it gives CASSAGTAAETFF.

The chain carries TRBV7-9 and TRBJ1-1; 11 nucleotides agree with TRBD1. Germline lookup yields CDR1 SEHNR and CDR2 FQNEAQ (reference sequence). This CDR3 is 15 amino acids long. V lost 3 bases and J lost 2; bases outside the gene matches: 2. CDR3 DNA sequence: TGTGCCAGCAGCTTTCGGACAGGGGGCAACACTGAAGCTTTCTTT. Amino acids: CASSFRTGGNTEAFF.

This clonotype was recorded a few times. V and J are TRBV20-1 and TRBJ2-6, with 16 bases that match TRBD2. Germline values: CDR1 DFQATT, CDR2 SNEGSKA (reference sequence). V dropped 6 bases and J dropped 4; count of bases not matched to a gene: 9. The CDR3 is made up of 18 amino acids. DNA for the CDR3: TGCAGTGCATCTAAGGGACTAGCGGGAGGGGCCGGGGCCAACGTCCTGACTTTC. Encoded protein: CSASKGLAGGAGANVLTF.

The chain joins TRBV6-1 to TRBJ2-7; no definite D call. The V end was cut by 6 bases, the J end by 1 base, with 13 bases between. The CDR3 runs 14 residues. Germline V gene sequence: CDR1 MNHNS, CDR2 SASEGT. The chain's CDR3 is CASSSRTDSYEQYF. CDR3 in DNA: TGTGCCAGCAGCTCCAGGACGGATTCCTACGAGCAGTACTTC.

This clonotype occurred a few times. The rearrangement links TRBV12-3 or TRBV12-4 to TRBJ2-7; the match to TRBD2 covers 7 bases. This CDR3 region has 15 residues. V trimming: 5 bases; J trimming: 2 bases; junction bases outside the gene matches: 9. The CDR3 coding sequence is TGTGCCAGCAGTCGGGACTACACTACAACCTACGAGCAGTACTTC. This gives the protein CASSRDYTTTYEQYF.

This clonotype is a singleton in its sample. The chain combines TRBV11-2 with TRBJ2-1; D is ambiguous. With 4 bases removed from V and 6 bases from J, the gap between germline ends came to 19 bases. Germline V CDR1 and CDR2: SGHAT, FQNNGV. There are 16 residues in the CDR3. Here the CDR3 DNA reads TGTGCCAGCAGCTCGTATAAGGGATTAATGCCCAATGAGCAGTTCTTC. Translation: CASSSYKGLMPNEQFF.

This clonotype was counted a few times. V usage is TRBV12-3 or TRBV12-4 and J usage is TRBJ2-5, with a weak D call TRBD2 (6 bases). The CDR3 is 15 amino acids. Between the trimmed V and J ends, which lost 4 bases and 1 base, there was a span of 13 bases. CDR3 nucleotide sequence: TGTGCCAGCAGTTCCCCCGCCGGGGGCCAAGAGACCCAGTACTTC. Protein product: CASSSPAGGQETQYF.

The DNA for the CDR3 is TGTGCCAGCAGCGGGAAGAGGGCTAGCGATAGCTCTGGGGCCAACGTCCTGACTTTC. Amino acid sequence: CASSGKRASDSSGANVLTF. V and J are TRBV7-9 and TRBJ2-6; D perhaps matches TRBD2 (6 bases). Germline V gene data show CDR1 as SEHNR and CDR2 as FQNEAQ (reference sequence). V shed 5 bases and J shed 0 bases, with 20 bases lying between them. CDR3 length equals 19 residues.

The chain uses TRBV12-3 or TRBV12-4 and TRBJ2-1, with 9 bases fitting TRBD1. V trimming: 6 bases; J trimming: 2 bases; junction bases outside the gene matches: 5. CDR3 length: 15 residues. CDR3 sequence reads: CASSGTGTTYNEQFF. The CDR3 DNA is TGTGCCAGCAGCGGGACAGGGACCACCTACAATGAGCAGTTCTTC.

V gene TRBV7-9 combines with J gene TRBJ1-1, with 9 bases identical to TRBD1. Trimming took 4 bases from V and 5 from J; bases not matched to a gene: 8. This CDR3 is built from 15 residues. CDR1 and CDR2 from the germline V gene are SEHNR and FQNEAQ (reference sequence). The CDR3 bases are TGTGCCAGCAGCTCGCCGGGACAGGGAAAAACTGAAGCTTTCTTT. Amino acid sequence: CASSSPGQGKTEAFF.

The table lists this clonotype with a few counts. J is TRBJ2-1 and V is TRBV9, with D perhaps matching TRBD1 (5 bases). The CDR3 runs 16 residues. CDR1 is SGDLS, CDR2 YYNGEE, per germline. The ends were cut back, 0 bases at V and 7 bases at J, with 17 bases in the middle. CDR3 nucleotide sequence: TGTGCCAGCAGCGTAGGCGTGGGCAGGGTATGGAATGAGCAGTTCTTC. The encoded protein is CASSVGVGRVWNEQFF.

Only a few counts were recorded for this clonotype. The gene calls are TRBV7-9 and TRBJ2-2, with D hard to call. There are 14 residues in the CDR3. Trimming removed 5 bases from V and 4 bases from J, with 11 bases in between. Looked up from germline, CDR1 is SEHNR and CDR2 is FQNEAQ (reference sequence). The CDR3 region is CASSPGTFTGELFF. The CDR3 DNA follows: TGTGCCAGCAGCCCCGGCACCTTCACCGGGGAGCTGTTTTTT.

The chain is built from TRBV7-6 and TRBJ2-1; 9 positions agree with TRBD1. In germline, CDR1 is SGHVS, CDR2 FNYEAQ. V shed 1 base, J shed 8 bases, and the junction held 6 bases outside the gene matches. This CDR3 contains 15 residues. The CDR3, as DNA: TGTGCCAGCAGCTTAGGACAGGGGGTCGGCGATGAGCAGTTCTTC. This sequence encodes CASSLGQGVGDEQFF.